What follows is one T cell receptor (beta chain) and its context. Its specificity is not known. These data belong to a study of CD8+CD57+ T cells in acquired aplastic anemia. Study information: DNA per sorted CD4+ or CD8+ sample ranged about 0.19 to 30 ug, averaging approximately 3.3 ug. Study results and limitations: Researchers report that around 31 CD8+ CDR3 sequences appeared in both patients and controls. No significant patient-versus-control difference appeared in CD8+ Simpson's diversity.

The patients chosen for sequencing had shown expansion of CD8+CD57+ cells (detected by flow cytometry). The CDR3 runs 12 residues. V lost 5 bases and J lost 8, with 12 bases in between. Researchers used genomic DNA as the template to profile TCR beta VDJ and CDR3. TCRdb fed the reads into MiXCR, producing one record per CDR3 protein. The sample holds around 200,000 distinct CDR3 sequences; about half are singletons and the top ten take nearly 20%. The TCR sequence derives from a human donor with aplastic anemia. The material sequenced was sorted CD4+, CD8+, or CD8+CD57+ T cells (not recorded which) from PBMCs. The gene calls are TRBV12-3 or TRBV12-4 and TRBJ1-2; a weak D match, TRBD1 (5 bases). The CDR3 sequence: CASSPGPRGYTF. CDR3 bases: TGTGCCAGCAGTCCAGGGCCGAGGGGCTACACCTTC.